This T cell receptor (beta chain) was recovered during a study of metastatic and nonmetastatic thyroid tumors. Overall study: Malignant and benign thyroid patients had repertoires compared in peripheral blood and tumor or nodule tissue.

All patients were untreated before thyroid surgery. This clone was seen many times. What it binds is unknown. Other DNA sequences in this sample translate to the same CDR3. Losses at the gene ends were 1 base for V and 6 bases for J; bases not matched to a gene: 7. The CDR3 spans 15 residues. Germline V gene sequence: CDR1 DFQATT, CDR2 SNEGSKA (reference sequence). TCRdb re-called the PCR reads with MiXCR. Of about 32,000 clones listed, roughly 7.1% were seen once; the top ten hold around 44%. Findings of the study overall: TCR beta diversity was reportedly significantly higher in malignant thyroid tumors than benign nodules, in blood and tumor.

This chain joins TRBV20-1 and TRBJ1-4; 8 positions agree with TRBD1. Sequencing was done on a sample of blood. The sequence was collected from a female donor with papillary thyroid cancer or a benign thyroid nodule (not recorded which). Some clones in this sample may be carry-over from other donors' samples. The CDR3 is CSARGPGGRDEKLFF. CDR3 nucleotides: TGCAGTGCTAGAGGCCCAGGGGGCCGAGATGAAAAACTGTTTTTT.